This TCR beta chain was sequenced in a study of Graves' ophthalmopathy and Graves' hyperthyroidism. The wider study: Peripheral blood sampling occurred at initial diagnosis, before any treatment. Broader study findings: Blood shared most expanded thyroid clonotypes above 0.001 frequency. The model's prediction of ophthalmopathy progression had approximately 67% sensitivity and roughly 72% specificity.

The germline CDR1 and CDR2 sequences are MNHNY and SVGAGI (reference sequence). CDR3 length equals 14 residues. V dropped 8 bases and J dropped 10 bases, with 20 bases sitting between them. TCR beta CDR3 regions were amplified from RNA transcripts. HTBI primers were employed in first-round RT-PCR, then a second-round multiplex PCR followed. TCRdb re-called the multiplex PCR reads with MiXCR, one entry per CDR3 protein. The sample has 650,000 to 900,000 distinct CDR3 sequences, 40% seen once. Each donor who had ophthalmopathy showed moderate-to-severe activity, a CAS of ≥3, a NOSPECS of ≥4, and a duration under 3 months. On this clonotype: Antigen: not known.

Sequences were obtained from peripheral blood. The J gene is TRBJ1-4, the V gene TRBV6-6, with a possible D match to TRBD1 (6 bases). The source is an adult man with Graves' ophthalmopathy. The DNA of the CDR3 is TGTGCCAGCGGTGAACGGCCAGGCAGGGGAAAACTGTTTTTT. Translating it yields CASGERPGRGKLFF.